One and the same sample provided the 2 T cell receptor beta chains below, sequenced in a study of T-cell memory formation after mild COVID-19. Each CDR3 protein gets one entry after TCRdb re-called the 5' RACE reads with MiXCR. The table records fewer than 200,000 distinct CDR3 sequences, about 22% of them present only once. The sample taken for sequencing was PBMCs or a T cell subset sorted from them (not recorded which). These receptor sequences come from an adult woman who had mild COVID-19 (a few samples of this study predate the infection). Cell type and time point are not known.

This clonotype was counted only a few times. This sequence joins TRBV15 and TRBJ2-3, with D possibly being TRBD1 (5 bases). The CDR3 is 14 amino acids. Germline V CDR1 and CDR2: LNHNV, YYDKDF (reference sequence). V was shortened by 1 base and J by 4 bases, with 9 bases between the two germline ends. The CDR3 DNA follows: TGTGCCACCAGCAGAGCAGGGTGGTCAGATACGCAGTATTTT. Residues: CATSRAGWSDTQYF.

This clonotype was counted at least ten times. The J gene is TRBJ2-7, the V gene TRBV7-6, with D possibly matching TRBD2 (7 bases). The CDR3 covers 14 residues. V shed 4 bases and J shed 3 bases, with 13 bases lying between them. The germline CDR1 and CDR2 sequences are SGHVS and FNYEAQ. CDR3 DNA: TGTGCCAGCAGCTCCGGGGGGCAGTACTACGAGCAGTACTTC. Its protein product is CASSSGGQYYEQYF.